The 9 T cell receptor beta chains presented below share a single source sample, sequenced in a study of cytomegalovirus exposure and HLA in healthy donors. PCR primers comprised 60 Vbeta and 13 Jbeta primers. Sequenced by immunoSEQ multiplex PCR; TCRdb stores in-frame clones only, minus some. The sample table sets out fewer than 250,000 clones. The sequencing sample was made of PBMCs. The origin of the receptors is a woman aged 25-40 years in good health and CMV-seropositive.

This chain connects TRBV5-1 to TRBJ2-1, with TRBD2 identical over 11 bases. V trimming: 0 bases; J trimming: 10 bases; junction bases outside the gene matches: 12. Germline values: CDR1 SGHRS, CDR2 YFSETQ. CDR3 length equals 17 residues. CDR3 DNA sequence: TGCGCCAGCAGCTTGGATAGTCGGACTAGCGGGTTCGGAGAGCAGTTCTTC. Amino acids: CASSLDSRTSGFGEQFF.

The chain is built from TRBV29-1 and TRBJ2-7; tentatively, D is TRBD1 (7 bases). The germline V gene encodes CDR1 SQVTM and CDR2 ANQGSEA. V dropped 0 bases and J dropped 2 bases, with 14 bases sitting between them. The CDR3 sequence is 15 residues long. CDR3 sequence (DNA): TGCAGCGTTGAAGATAGGGCAGGGGGGACCTACGAGCAGTACTTC. It is translated as CSVEDRAGGTYEQYF.

This chain uses TRBV11-2 with TRBJ2-1; a weak D match, TRBD2 (6 bases). Trimming took 2 bases from V and 6 from J, leaving 14 bases between them. Germline CDR1 SGHAT, CDR2 FQNNGV. The CDR3 has 15 residues. The CDR3 spells CASSLSKGTSNEQFF. CDR3 nucleotide sequence: TGTGCCAGCAGCTTATCAAAGGGGACTTCCAATGAGCAGTTCTTC.

This rearrangement joins TRBV10-3 to TRBJ2-1; 10 bases line up with TRBD2. The length of the CDR3 is 15 residues. Germline V gene sequence: CDR1 ENHRY, CDR2 SYGVKD. With 6 bases clipped from V and 7 bases from J, the junction kept 9 bases outside the gene matches. This chain's CDR3 is CAIRGSGGAGNEQFF. As DNA, the CDR3 is TGTGCCATCAGGGGAAGCGGGGGGGCCGGTAATGAGCAGTTCTTC.

This chain links TRBV4-3 with TRBJ2-5; D is possibly TRBD1 (6 bases). CDR3 length: 20 residues. In germline, CDR1 is LGHNA, CDR2 YSLEER. The V and J ends lost 3 bases and 0 bases respectively, with 26 bases between them. DNA for the CDR3: TGCGCCAGCAGCCATCCCTCTGGGCCCACGGCAGGGGTGGACCAAGAGACCCAGTACTTC. Amino acids: CASSHPSGPTAGVDQETQYF.

The chain carries TRBV5-1 and TRBJ2-7, with 8 bases identical to TRBD1. Trimming removed 4 bases from V and 3 bases from J; junction bases left unmatched: 12. Germline V gene data show CDR1 as SGHRS and CDR2 as YFSETQ. The CDR3 extends over 16 amino acids. The CDR3 here is CASSPGGPPGIYEQYF. The CDR3, as DNA: TGCGCCAGCAGCCCAGGGGGCCCGCCTGGTATCTACGAGCAGTACTTC.

The chain combines TRBV5-1 with TRBJ1-4; 7 bases fit TRBD1. Germline lookup yields CDR1 SGHRS and CDR2 YFSETQ. The V gene end was trimmed by 4 bases and the J gene end by 4 bases; junction bases not matched to a gene: 7. The CDR3 extends over 15 amino acids. The CDR3 sequence is CASSPEGQFNEKLFF. The CDR3 nucleotides read TGCGCCAGCAGCCCGGAGGGACAGTTTAATGAAAAACTGTTTTTT.

The chain is built from TRBV7-8 and TRBJ1-1; D gene unclear. In germline, CDR1 is SGHVS, CDR2 FQNEAQ. The CDR3 covers 13 residues. Trimming cost V 4 bases and J 5 bases, with 11 bases left between them. CDR3: CASSSLQVTEAFF. CDR3 nucleotide sequence: TGTGCCAGCAGCTCCCTTCAGGTGACTGAAGCTTTCTTT.

The chain links TRBV7-9 to TRBJ1-2; D may be TRBD1 (6 bases). V was shortened by 3 bases and J by 4 bases, with 12 bases between the two germline ends. The CDR3 is 14 residues long. Germline V lookup: CDR1 SEHNR, CDR2 FQNEAQ (reference sequence). The CDR3 nucleotides are TGTGCCAGCAGCTTTGTACAGGGTTCCTATGGCTACACCTTC. Protein: CASSFVQGSYGYTF.